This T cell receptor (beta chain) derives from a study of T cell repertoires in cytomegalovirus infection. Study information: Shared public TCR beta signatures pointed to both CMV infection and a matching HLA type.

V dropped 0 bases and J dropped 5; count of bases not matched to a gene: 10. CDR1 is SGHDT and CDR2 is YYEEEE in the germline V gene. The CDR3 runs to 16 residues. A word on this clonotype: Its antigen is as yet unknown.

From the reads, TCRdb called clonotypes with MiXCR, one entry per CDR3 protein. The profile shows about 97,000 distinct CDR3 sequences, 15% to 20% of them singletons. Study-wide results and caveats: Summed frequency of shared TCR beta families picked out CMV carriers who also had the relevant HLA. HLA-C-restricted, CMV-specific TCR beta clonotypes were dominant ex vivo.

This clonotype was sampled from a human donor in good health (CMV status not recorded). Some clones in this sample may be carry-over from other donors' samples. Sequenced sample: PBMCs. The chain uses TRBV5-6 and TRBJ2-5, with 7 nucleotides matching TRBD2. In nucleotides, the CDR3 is TGTGCCAGCAGCTTGGTTTCCGGCGGGGGTTGGGAGACCCAGTACTTC. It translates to CASSLVSGGGWETQYF. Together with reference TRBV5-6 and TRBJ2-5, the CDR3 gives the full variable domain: DAGVTQSPTHLIKTRGQQVTLRCSPKSGHDTVSWYQQALGQGPQFIFQYYEEEERQRGNFPDRFSGHQFPNYSSELNVNALLLGDSALYLCASSLVSGGGWETQYFGPGTRLLVL.